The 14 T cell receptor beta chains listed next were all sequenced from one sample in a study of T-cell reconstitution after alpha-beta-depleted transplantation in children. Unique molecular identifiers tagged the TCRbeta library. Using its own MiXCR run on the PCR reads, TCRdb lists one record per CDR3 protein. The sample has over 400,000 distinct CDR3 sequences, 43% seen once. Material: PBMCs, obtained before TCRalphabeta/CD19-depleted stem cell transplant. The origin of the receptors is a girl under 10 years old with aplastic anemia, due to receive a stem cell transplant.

CDR3 DNA: TGTGCCATCAGTGAGTCGAGGACTAGCAAGGGGAAACAAGACACCGGGGAGCTGTTTTTT. Amino acids: CAISESRTSKGKQDTGELFF. J is TRBJ2-2 and V is TRBV10-3; 8 bases map to TRBD2. CDR3 length: 20 residues. Germline V CDR1 and CDR2: ENHRY, SYGVKD. V gave up 0 bases and J gave up 3 bases; unmatched junction bases: 15.

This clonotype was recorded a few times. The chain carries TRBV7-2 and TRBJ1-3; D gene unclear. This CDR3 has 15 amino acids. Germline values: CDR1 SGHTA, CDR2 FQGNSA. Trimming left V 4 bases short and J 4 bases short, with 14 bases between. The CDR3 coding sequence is TGTGCCAGCAGCTACCGACCTGGGGAGGGAAACACCATATATTTT. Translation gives CASSYRPGEGNTIYF.

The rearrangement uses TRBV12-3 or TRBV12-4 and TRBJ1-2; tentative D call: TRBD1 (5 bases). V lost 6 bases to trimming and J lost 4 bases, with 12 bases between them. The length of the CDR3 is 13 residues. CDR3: CASREGKGYGYTF. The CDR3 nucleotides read TGTGCCAGCAGGGAGGGGAAGGGCTATGGCTACACCTTC.

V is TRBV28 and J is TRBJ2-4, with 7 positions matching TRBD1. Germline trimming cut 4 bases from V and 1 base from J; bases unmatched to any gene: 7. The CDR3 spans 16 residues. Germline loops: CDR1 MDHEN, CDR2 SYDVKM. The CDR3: CASSSTPTGAKNIQYF. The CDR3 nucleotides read TGTGCCAGCAGTTCCACCCCGACAGGGGCCAAAAACATTCAGTACTTC.

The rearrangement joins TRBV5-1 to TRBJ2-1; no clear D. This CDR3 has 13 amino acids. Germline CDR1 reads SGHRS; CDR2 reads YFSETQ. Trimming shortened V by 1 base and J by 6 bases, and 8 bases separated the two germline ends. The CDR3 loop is CASSLNSGNEQFF. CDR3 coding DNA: TGCGCCAGCAGCTTGAATTCAGGCAATGAGCAGTTCTTC.

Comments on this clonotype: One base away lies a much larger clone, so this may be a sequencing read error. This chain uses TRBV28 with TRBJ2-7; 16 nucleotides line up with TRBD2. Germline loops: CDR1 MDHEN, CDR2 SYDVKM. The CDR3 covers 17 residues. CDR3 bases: TGTGCCGGCAGTACGACAGGGACTAGCGGGAGGGCCTACGAGCAGTACTTC. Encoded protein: CAGSTTGTSGRAYEQYF.

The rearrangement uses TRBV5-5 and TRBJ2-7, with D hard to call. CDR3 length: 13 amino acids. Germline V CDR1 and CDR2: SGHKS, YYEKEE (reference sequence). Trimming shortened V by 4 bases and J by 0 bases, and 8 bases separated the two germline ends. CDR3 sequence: CASSASDSYEQYF. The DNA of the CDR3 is TGTGCCAGCAGCGCGTCTGACTCCTACGAGCAGTACTTC. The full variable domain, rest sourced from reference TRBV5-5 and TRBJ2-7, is DAGVTQSPTHLIKTRGQQVTLRCSPISGHKSVSWYQQVLGQGPQFIFQYYEKEERGRGNFPDRFSARQFPNYSSELNVNALLLGDSALYLCASSASDSYEQYFGPGTRLTVT.

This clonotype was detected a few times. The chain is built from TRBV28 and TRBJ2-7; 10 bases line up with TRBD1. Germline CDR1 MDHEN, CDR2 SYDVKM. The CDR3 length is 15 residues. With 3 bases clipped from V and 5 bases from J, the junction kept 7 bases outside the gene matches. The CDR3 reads CASSFEGQGSDEQYF. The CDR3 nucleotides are TGTGCCAGCAGTTTTGAGGGACAGGGGTCAGACGAGCAGTACTTC.

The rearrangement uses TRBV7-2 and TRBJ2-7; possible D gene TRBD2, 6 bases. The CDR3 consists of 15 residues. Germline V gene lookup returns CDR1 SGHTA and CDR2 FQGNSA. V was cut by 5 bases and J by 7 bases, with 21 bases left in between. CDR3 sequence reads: CASSRDSTSYGEQYF. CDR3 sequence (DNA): TGTGCCAGCAGCCGGGACTCCACGTCCTATGGAGAGCAGTACTTC.

The CDR3 DNA follows: TGTGCCAGCAGTTTATCACAGGGAAGCAACTATGGCTACACCTTC. This sequence encodes CASSLSQGSNYGYTF. The chain employs TRBV28 and TRBJ1-2; TRBD1 might be the D (6 bases). V shed 1 base and J shed 2 bases, with 11 bases lying between them. The CDR3 has 15 residues. The V gene's germline CDR1 is MDHEN and CDR2 SYDVKM.

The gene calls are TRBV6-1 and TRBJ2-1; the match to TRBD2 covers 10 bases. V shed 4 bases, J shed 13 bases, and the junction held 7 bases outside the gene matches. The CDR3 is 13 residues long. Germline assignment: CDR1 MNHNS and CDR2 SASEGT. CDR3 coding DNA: TGTGCCAGCAGTGTAGAGCTAGCGGGGGTCCAGTTCTTC. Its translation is CASSVELAGVQFF.

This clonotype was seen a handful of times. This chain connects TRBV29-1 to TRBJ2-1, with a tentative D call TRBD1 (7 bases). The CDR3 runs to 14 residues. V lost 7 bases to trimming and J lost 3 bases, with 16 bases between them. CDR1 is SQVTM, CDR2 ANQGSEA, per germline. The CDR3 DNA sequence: TGCAGCGCCAGGGGGGCGGGAAGCTACAATGAGCAGTTCTTC. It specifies CSARGAGSYNEQFF.

Here the CDR3 reads CASSLAPLLAGGTDTQYF. CDR3 sequence (DNA): TGTGCCAGCAGCTTAGCTCCGCTACTAGCGGGAGGCACAGATACGCAGTATTTT. J is TRBJ2-3 and V is TRBV7-2; 11 bases are shared with TRBD2. V lost 0 bases to trimming and J lost 1 base; unmatched junction nucleotides: 6. Germline V gene data show CDR1 as SGHTA and CDR2 as FQGNSA. The CDR3 loop spans 18 amino acids.

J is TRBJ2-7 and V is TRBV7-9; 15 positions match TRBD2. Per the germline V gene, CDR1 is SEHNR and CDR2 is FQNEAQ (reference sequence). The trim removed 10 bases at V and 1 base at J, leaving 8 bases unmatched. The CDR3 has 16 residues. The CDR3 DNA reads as TGTGCCACCCAGGCCGGGACTAGCGGGGGGTCCTACGAGCAGTACTTC. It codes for CATQAGTSGGSYEQYF.